This passage covers 10 T cell receptor beta chains from one sample sequenced in a study of cytomegalovirus exposure and HLA in healthy donors. It was with 60 Vbeta and 13 Jbeta primers that the PCR ran. Sequencing was performed with immunoSEQ multiplex PCR; in TCRdb, only in-frame clones are kept and a portion is missing. The sample consists of over 120,000 clones, about 80% of them appearing once. The specimen sequenced was PBMCs. The receptors were sampled from a woman in her late teens or twenties in good health and CMV-seropositive.

The rearrangement links TRBV10-3 to TRBJ1-3; D might be TRBD1 (5 bases). CDR1 and CDR2 (germline): ENHRY, SYGVKD. The CDR3 extends over 14 amino acids. V lost 4 bases and J lost 5, with 12 bases in between. The CDR3, as DNA: TGTGCCATCAGTGGGAGTGGGGGGAGAAACACCATATATTTT. This codes for CAISGSGGRNTIYF.

J is TRBJ2-7 and V is TRBV10-1, with D maybe TRBD2 (7 bases). CDR1 WNHNN and CDR2 SYGVQD come from the germline V gene (reference sequence). There are 13 residues in the CDR3. The V and J ends lost 5 bases and 1 base respectively, with 9 bases between them. For the CDR3, the DNA is TGCGCCAGCAGTCGGGGGGCTTCCTACGAGCAGTACTTC. Its translation: CASSRGASYEQYF.

The V call is TRBV10-2, the J call TRBJ1-5, with 10 bases aligning to TRBD1. The V and J ends lost 5 bases and 4 bases, in that order; junction bases with no gene match: 11. This CDR3 contains 17 residues. Germline lookup yields CDR1 WSHSY and CDR2 SAAADI. The CDR3 DNA is TGCGCCAGCAGTCGTGGACAGGGGGAGGTCGGTAATCAGCCCCAGCATTTT. It translates to CASSRGQGEVGNQPQHF.

The V call is TRBV10-1, the J call TRBJ1-4, with D hard to call. V shed 2 bases and J shed 7 bases, with 11 bases lying between them. Germline values: CDR1 WNHNN, CDR2 SYGVQD (reference sequence). The CDR3 loop spans 14 amino acids. CDR3 sequence (DNA): TGCGCCAGCAGTGAGAGCCTCAGCGGTGAAAAACTGTTTTTT. Its protein product is CASSESLSGEKLFF.

The CDR3 region has the DNA TGCGCCAGCAGCCTTGACAGGGGGCGTTCAGATACGCAGTATTTT. Translation gives CASSLDRGRSDTQYF. V usage is TRBV4-1 and J usage is TRBJ2-3, with 10 bases that match TRBD1. Losses at the gene ends were 4 bases for V and 4 bases for J; bases not matched to a gene: 5. The CDR3 runs 15 residues. Germline V gene data show CDR1 as MGHRA and CDR2 as YSYEKL.

This clone was seen a few times. The chain carries TRBV2 and TRBJ2-2, with D possibly matching TRBD1 (7 bases). Germline CDR1 is SNHLY and CDR2 is FYNNEI. The CDR3 is 15 residues long. V was shortened by 5 bases and J by 5 bases, with 15 bases between the two germline ends. CDR3 residues: CASSFRGASTGELFF. The CDR3 nucleotides are TGTGCCAGCAGTTTCAGGGGGGCGAGTACCGGGGAGCTGTTTTTT.

The chain links TRBV5-1 to TRBJ1-1, with TRBD1 as a possible D gene (5 bases). This CDR3 has 15 residues. From germline, CDR1 is SGHRS and CDR2 YFSETQ. The germline V and J ends were trimmed by 4 bases and 3 bases, with 16 bases remaining between them. This CDR3 reads CASSAGHRGDTEAFF. CDR3 nucleotide sequence: TGCGCCAGCAGCGCCGGACATCGGGGGGACACTGAAGCTTTCTTT.

This clone has a handful of counts. The rearrangement uses TRBV5-8 and TRBJ1-4, with TRBD1 identical over 9 bases. CDR1 and CDR2 from the germline V gene are SGHTS and YDEGEE. The ends lost 3 bases at V and 7 bases at J; junction bases unmatched: 10. The CDR3 consists of 16 residues. The CDR3: CASSSGQGIRFEKLFF. In DNA form, the CDR3 reads TGTGCCAGCAGCTCTGGACAGGGGATCCGTTTTGAAAAACTGTTTTTT. Supplemented by reference TRBV5-8 and TRBJ1-4, the full variable domain reads EAGVTQSPTHLIKTRGQQATLRCSPISGHTSVYWYQQALGLGLQFLLWYDEGEERNRGNFPPRFSGRQFPNYSSELNVNALELEDSALYLCASSSGQGIRFEKLFFGSGTQLSVL.

The chain uses TRBV29-1 and TRBJ1-2; 10 bases are a match to TRBD1. V was pared by 1 base and J by 8 bases, with 4 bases of the junction left unmatched. Germline values: CDR1 SQVTM, CDR2 ANQGSEA. The CDR3 contains 13 residues. DNA for the CDR3: TGCAGCGTTGAAGGACAGGGGGCACACGGCTACACCTTC. The encoded protein is CSVEGQGAHGYTF. The full variable domain, completed using reference TRBV29-1 and TRBJ1-2, is SAVISQKPSRDICQRGTSLTIQCQVDSQVTMMFWYRQQPGQSLTLIATANQGSEATYESGFVIDKFPISRPNLTFSTLTVSNMSPEDSSIYLCSVEGQGAHGYTFGSGTRLTVV.

The chain carries TRBV9 and TRBJ1-1, with 7 positions matching TRBD1. In germline, CDR1 is SGDLS, CDR2 YYNGEE. The junction had 6 bases not matched to a gene; V was cut back by 3 bases and J by 1 base. The CDR3 has 15 residues. The CDR3 here is CASSARGGRNTEAFF. CDR3 in DNA: TGTGCCAGCAGCGCTCGAGGGGGCAGGAACACTGAAGCTTTCTTT.